This T cell receptor beta chain emerged from a study of blood T cell repertoires in COVID-19. As for the study in general: Sites across the United States, Italy and Spain contributed samples from acute and convalescent COVID-19. T cells, B-cell-depleted T cells, or PBMCs supplied cDNA or gDNA.

Authors' processing steps: Nucleated cell number was recorded as an estimate derived from reference gene primer amplification. This table comes from immunoSEQ multiplex PCR, and its TCRdb copy is limited to in-frame clones, with some not included. V and J calls and clone size follow that table, whereas D and trimming were derived from the DNA. The sample has about 250,000 clones; around 86% are singletons. Those enrolled in Seattle joined during active infection and were followed longitudinally afterward. This clonotype originated in a woman of 80 years or more with COVID-19, enrolled during active disease. Specimen: peripheral blood.

The chain's CDR3 is CASSRQGEVQPQHF. The CDR3 DNA follows: TGTGCCAGCTCACGGCAGGGCGAGGTTCAGCCCCAGCATTTT. V and J are TRBV18 and TRBJ1-5; D is possibly TRBD1 (5 bases). V lost 4 bases to trimming and J lost 6 bases, with 13 bases between them. Germline values: CDR1 KGHSH, CDR2 LQKENI. CDR3 length: 14 residues.